This TCR beta chain was captured by sequencing in a study of CD8 T cells in ankylosing spondylitis. Findings of the study overall: Seemingly characteristic of ankylosing spondylitis blood was a TCR beta motif consisting of eight highly homologous variants.

About this clonotype: Antigen: not known.

Each CDR3 protein gets one entry after TCRdb re-called the 5' RACE reads with MiXCR. The sample includes 450,000 or so distinct CDR3 sequences, 25% to 30% seen only once; the top ten take over 0.8%. The sequence came from a male donor with ankylosing spondylitis. Sequencing was done on a sample of blood, either unsorted or a sorted T cell fraction (not recorded which).

The CDR3 DNA reads TGTGCCAGCAGTTTCGGGGGGCGAAGCACTGAAGCTTTCTTT. It yields the protein CASSFGGRSTEAFF. The J gene is TRBJ1-1, the V gene TRBV27, with TRBD1 as a possible D gene (6 bases). The V gene's germline CDR1 is MNHEY and CDR2 SMNVEV (reference sequence). The CDR3 sequence is 14 residues long. V gave up 3 bases and J gave up 4 bases, with 12 bases separating them.